The present TCR beta chain was sequenced within a study of T cells in Graves' hyperthyroidism and ophthalmopathy. General study points: The majority of expanded thyroid clonotypes above 0.001 also appeared in blood.

RNA transcripts served as the template for amplifying TCR beta CDR3 regions. The HTBI set primed first-round TCR CDR3 RT-PCR. A single record per CDR3 protein comes from TCRdb applying MiXCR to the multiplex PCR reads. The sample gives about 510,000 distinct CDR3 sequences, 13% to 15% of which show up once; 11% to 15% is in the top ten. This clonotype was seen at least ten times. Antigen: not known. The junction had 5 bases not matched to a gene; V was cut back by 5 bases and J by 5 bases. CDR1 is SGHTA and CDR2 is FQGNSA in the germline V gene. The CDR3 spans 13 residues. Across 18 months, stable Graves' hyperthyroidism was marked by no progression to ophthalmopathy.

The sample was blood. The J gene is TRBJ1-2, the V gene TRBV7-2; 7 bases agree with TRBD1. This receptor was identified in a woman aged 40 to 49 with Graves' hyperthyroidism. CDR3 nucleotide sequence: TGTGCCAGCAGCCCTGACAGGGCTTATGGCTACACCTTC. As protein: CASSPDRAYGYTF.